One sample yielded the 5 T cell receptor beta chains listed below, sequenced in a study of PD-1 blockade in classical Hodgkin lymphoma. Indicated time point: newly diagnosed, previously untreated cHL patient sample. The study purified CD4+ T cells from thawed PBMCs using magnetic negative selection. Produced via immunoSEQ multiplex PCR; TCRdb's table is partial and in-frame only. Among 3,000 to 4,000 clones listed, 84% were seen once. The source material was CD4+ T cells from blood. All receptors come from a human donor with classical Hodgkin lymphoma.

There are a few counts of this clone. The chain links TRBV7-9 to TRBJ1-1, with D uncertain. Trimming took off 6 bases at V and 1 base at J, with 9 bases between the two ends. The germline CDR1 and CDR2 sequences are SEHNR and FQNEAQ (reference sequence). This CDR3 comprises 13 residues. This CDR3 is CASSSGPNTEAFF. For the CDR3, the DNA is TGTGCCAGCAGTAGCGGGCCGAACACTGAAGCTTTCTTT.

V gene TRBV7-9 combines with J gene TRBJ2-5; no clear D gene. Germline CDR1 and CDR2: SEHNR and FQNEAQ (reference sequence). The CDR3 spans 13 residues. V was clipped by 7 bases and J by 0 bases, with 9 bases between them. The CDR3 DNA reads as TGTGCCAGCACCCCAGCGAACCAAGAGACCCAGTACTTC. The encoded protein is CASTPANQETQYF.

V gene TRBV19 combines with J gene TRBJ1-2; D gene uncertain. This CDR3 contains 12 residues. Germline CDR1 reads LNHDA; CDR2 reads SQIVND (reference sequence). Trimming stripped 5 bases from V and 3 bases from J, with 7 bases between. The CDR3 sequence is CASSLRDYGYTF. The CDR3 DNA sequence: TGTGCCAGTAGTCTAAGGGACTATGGCTACACCTTC. Drawing the rest from reference TRBV19 and TRBJ1-2, the complete variable domain is DGGITQSPKYLFRKEGQNVTLSCEQNLNHDAMYWYRQDPGQGLRLIYYSQIVNDFQKGDIAEGYSVSREKKESFPLTVTSAQKNPTAFYLCASSLRDYGYTFGSGTRLTVV.

V usage is TRBV2 and J usage is TRBJ2-7; TRBD1 matches at 9 bases. The CDR3 contains 14 residues. The J segment lost 1 base and the V segment lost 9 bases, leaving 7 bases of the junction unmatched. Germline CDR1 and CDR2: SNHLY and FYNNEI. The CDR3 sequence is CASTRDRASYEQYF. The CDR3 DNA sequence: TGTGCCAGTACTCGGGACAGGGCTTCCTACGAGCAGTACTTC.

The gene calls are TRBV7-3 and TRBJ2-1, with D tentatively TRBD2 (7 bases). Germline CDR1 SGHTA, CDR2 FQGTGA. V gave up 5 bases and J gave up 7 bases, with 15 bases separating them. The CDR3 contains 14 residues. CDR3 region: CASSLRGGPNEQFF. CDR3 nucleotides: TGTGCCAGCAGCCTAAGGGGGGGACCTAATGAGCAGTTCTTC.